This T cell receptor (beta chain) emerged from a study of blood T cell repertoires in COVID-19 (dated by TCRdb to the early 2020s). In terms of the full investigation: The collaborator samples originated in the United States, Italy and Spain and spanned the acute and convalescent phases of COVID-19. The material from the prospective study consisted of cDNA or gDNA derived from T cells, B-cell-depleted T cells, or PBMCs. Deeply sampled blood TCRbeta repertoires from subjects exposed to, actively infected with, or recovered from COVID-19 were included in the dataset. The repertoires were released in a freely available public database meant as a resource for research on the immune response to SARS-CoV-2. Samples came from the ongoing ImmuneRACE study (first 160 participants) plus 1,254 subjects from 6 global collaborators. Nearly every sample came with metadata listing a de-identified subject ID, COVID-19 status, age in years and sex. Where available, HLA class I and class II types were taken from metadata supplied by the sample provider and were not determined by assay-based typing. Overall study results and their limits: Clinical and demographic metadata were provided uncurated, with the amount varying by source and participant.

Whole blood was collected in K2EDTA tubes by collaborating institutions according to the institutions' own protocols. For TCRbeta analysis, collaborators shipped samples as frozen whole blood, isolated PBMCs, or DNA extracted from either of those sample types. Reading the germline V gene gives CDR1 SGHTA and CDR2 FQGNSA. Counted from cysteine to phenylalanine, this CDR3 has 17 amino acids. The only DNA kept is the CDR3, 51 bases in frame from the first base. V is cut back by 3 bases and J by 4 bases, with 9 bases in the junction unmatched. TCRbeta CDR3 regions were amplified from genomic DNA using the immunoSEQ Assay, a bias-controlled multiplex PCR. Under the source paper's analysis protocol: Within the assay, amplification of reference gene primers was used to estimate how many nucleated cells each sample contained. To quantify the absolute abundance of each unique TCRbeta CDR3 rearrangement, sequence reads were collapsed and filtered. For each sample, productive Simpson clonality was calculated as the square root of Simpson's diversity index across productive rearrangements. Entries here come from immuneACCESS through TCRdb and include only in-frame sequences with V and J called. Some clones fail to appear in such tables; in the studies checked, an unresolved V gene covers under half of the shortfall, and the cause of the remainder is unknown. The DNA was the basis for D and trimming; V, J and clone size are from that table. In all, the sample holds 200,000 to 250,000 clones, and 82% of those were seen once. Together, the top ten hold about 4.4% of the sample.

Notes on this clone: What this receptor recognizes is not known. Base-call qualities are not available, and no considerably larger clone is one nucleotide away.

Here the chain combines TRBV7-2 and TRBJ2-1; 10 nucleotides in the junction match TRBD2. Material: peripheral blood. The sequence derives from a woman aged 70-85 years with acute or convalescent COVID-19. CDR3 sequence: CASSFSSGGRGYNEQFF. The nucleotides read TGTGCCAGCAGCTTTTCTAGCGGGGGCCGTGGGTACAATGAGCAGTTCTTC.